This T cell receptor (beta chain) was observed in a study of shared clonotypes between healthy human individuals. An assay was performed, and its level was deep. Each unsorted PBMC replicate got 300 ng genomic DNA, roughly 30,000 genomes. In the authors' methods: In the immunoSEQ data, sequences were junction-only and lacked quality scores, so filtering differed. Data came from immunoSEQ multiplex PCR; TCRdb stores just in-frame clones and leaves some out. V, J and clone size were drawn from that table, and D and trimming were deduced from the DNA. The sample has 450,000 to 500,000 clones; roughly 80% are singletons. The germline gives CDR1 GTSNPN, CDR2 SVGIG (reference sequence). V shed 3 bases and J shed 0 bases, with 15 bases lying between them. CDR3 size: 16 residues.

The sample was PBMCs. This receptor was obtained from a woman in her thirties or forties in good health. Some clones in this sample may be carry-over from other donors' samples. This sequence joins TRBV30 and TRBJ2-1, with D unresolved. The CDR3 sequence: CAWRPPGYNSYNEQFF. As DNA, the CDR3 is TGTGCCTGGAGACCCCCCGGCTATAACTCCTACAATGAGCAGTTCTTC.